This TCR beta chain originates from a study of blood T cell repertoires in COVID-19. Per the original data handling: Amplification with reference gene primers provided the estimates of nucleated cell counts. TCRdb keeps only in-frame clones here, not all; method: immunoSEQ multiplex PCR. D and trimming come from the DNA, and the V and J calls and clone size come from that table. Of some 110,000 clones listed, 86% were seen once; the top ten hold 4% to 5.5%. Germline V gene sequence: CDR1 KGHDR, CDR2 SFDVKD. The CDR3 totals 15 residues. Trimming removed 3 bases from V and 11 bases from J, with 19 bases in between.

This chain links TRBV24-1 with TRBJ1-5, with D uncertain. The source is a man between 40 and 49 years old with acute or convalescent COVID-19. The material sequenced was peripheral blood. CDR3 nucleotide sequence: TGTGCCACCAGTGATCCCGGGAGTTCCAATACGGCCCAGCATTTT. Translation gives CATSDPGSSNTAQHF.